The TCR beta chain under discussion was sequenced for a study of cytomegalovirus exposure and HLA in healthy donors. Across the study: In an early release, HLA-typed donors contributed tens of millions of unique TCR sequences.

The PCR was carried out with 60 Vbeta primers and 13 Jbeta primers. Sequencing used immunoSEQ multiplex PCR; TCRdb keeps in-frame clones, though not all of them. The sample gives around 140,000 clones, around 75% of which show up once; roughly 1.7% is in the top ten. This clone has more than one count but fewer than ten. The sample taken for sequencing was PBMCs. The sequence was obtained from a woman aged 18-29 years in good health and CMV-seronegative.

The CDR3: CASSTSKNPKRGEKLFF. Written as DNA, the CDR3 is TGTGCCAGTAGTACCTCTAAGAACCCGAAACGGGGTGAAAAACTGTTTTTT. The V call is TRBV19, the J call TRBJ1-4; D is uncertain. The CDR3 runs 17 residues. In germline, CDR1 is LNHDA, CDR2 SQIVND (reference sequence). Deletions cut 4 bases from V and 7 bases from J, with 22 bases between.